Below are 4 T cell receptor beta chains sequenced from a single sample in a study of spatial heterogeneity in lung cancer. Indicated time point: blood at routine non-recurrence follow-up after resection. Via MiXCR, TCRdb re-called the 5' RACE reads, giving one row per CDR3 protein. This table has approximately 70,000 distinct CDR3 sequences, approximately 9% appearing once. The material sequenced was PBMCs, taken at follow-up. These receptors were taken from a female donor with early-stage non-small cell lung cancer.

At least ten counts were recorded for this clonotype. The chain joins TRBV5-1 to TRBJ2-5; TRBD2 agrees at 8 bases. This CDR3 has 14 residues. Trimming took 5 bases from V and 5 from J; bases not matched to a gene: 8. Looked up from germline, CDR1 is SGHRS and CDR2 is YFSETQ. The CDR3, as DNA: TGCGCCAGCAGTCCCGGGACTAGGGCGGAGACCCAGTACTTC. Its protein product is CASSPGTRAETQYF.

This clonotype was counted only a few times. The V call is TRBV7-2, the J call TRBJ2-7, with 11 bases matching TRBD2. Germline CDR1 SGHTA, CDR2 FQGNSA. J lost 7 bases, V lost 0 bases, and 8 bases had no gene match. The CDR3 contains 16 residues. CDR3 DNA: TGTGCCAGCAGCTTAGCCCCACTAGCGGGAGTAAAGGAGCAGTACTTC. Translated: CASSLAPLAGVKEQYF. The whole variable domain, remainder taken from reference TRBV7-2 and TRBJ2-7, is GAGVSQSPSNKVTEKGKDVELRCDPISGHTALYWYRQSLGQGLEFLIYFQGNSAPDKSGLPSDRFSAERTGGSVSTLTIQRTQQEDSAVYLCASSLAPLAGVKEQYFGPGTRLTVT.

This clonotype has ten or more counts. The chain links TRBV27 to TRBJ2-7; a weak D match, TRBD2 (5 bases). Trimming removed 9 bases from V and 2 bases from J, with 11 bases in between. The CDR3 totals 12 residues. Germline V gene lookup returns CDR1 MNHEY and CDR2 SMNVEV (reference sequence). CDR3 region: CASRDSPYEQYF. The CDR3 bases are TGTGCCAGTCGGGATAGTCCCTACGAGCAGTACTTC.

This clonotype was seen many times. The chain couples TRBV4-1 to TRBJ1-4, with TRBD1 matching 9 bases. This CDR3 has 15 amino acids. From germline, CDR1 is MGHRA and CDR2 YSYEKL. Trimming at V came to 0 bases and at J to 5 bases, leaving 1 base not matched to a gene. The CDR3 DNA reads TGCGCCAGCAGCCAAGATGGGACAGGGAATGAAAAACTGTTTTTT. Amino acids: CASSQDGTGNEKLFF.